This TCR beta chain is from a study of shared clonotypes between healthy human individuals. Overall study results and limits: Shared across several donors were about 4.6% of the naive CD4 clonotypes. Donor scarcity curtailed the genetic and exposure-history diversity represented herein.

Naive CD4+ cells were CD45RA-selected; the remaining cells were memory. Authors' processing steps: ImmunoSEQ gave junction-only sequences without quality scores, so filtering differed. Clones were sequenced by immunoSEQ multiplex PCR, and TCRdb holds only the in-frame ones, with some missing. The V and J calls and clone size come from that table; D and trimming were worked out from the DNA. The sample consists of 650,000 to 750,000 clones, about two thirds of them appearing once. CDR3 length: 15 residues. The V gene lost 3 bases and the J gene lost 2 bases, with 13 bases spanning the gap. The germline gives CDR1 LGHNA, CDR2 YNFKEQ. Comment on this clone: Its specificity is not known.

This receptor was obtained from a woman in her 30s in good health. The rearrangement uses TRBV4-2 and TRBJ2-5, with D possibly called TRBD1 or TRBD2 (5 bases each). Sequenced input: memory CD4+ T cells sorted from blood. Subset reported: CD45RA-negative fraction. The CDR3 reads CASSQTGTVQETQYF. DNA of the CDR3: TGTGCCAGCAGCCAGACCGGGACGGTGCAAGAGACCCAGTACTTC.